This is a list of T cell receptor beta chains from one sample in a study of cytomegalovirus exposure and HLA in healthy donors. The method was immunoSEQ multiplex PCR; TCRdb's version includes in-frame clones alone and lacks a portion of them. The sample records some 130,000 clones, 65% to 90% being singletons. Sequenced sample: PBMCs. The receptor set was obtained from a male donor in good health and CMV-seropositive. CDR3s include the opening cysteine and the closing phenylalanine or tryptophan. Each record gives: J gene, D gene, clone size, V gene, CDR3 DNA, CDR3 protein. D genes are given only for firm matches. Clone size is stated in some rows and not others, as once, few, many or a class when expanded.

j_gene: TRBJ2-5; d_gene: .; abundance: .; v_gene: TRBV12-2; CDR3nt: TGTGCCAGATTCCCGGCACTAAACCAAGAGACCCAGTACTTC; CDR3aa: CARFPALNQETQYF
j_gene: TRBJ2-1; d_gene: .; abundance: .; v_gene: TRBV14; CDR3nt: TGTGCCAGCAGCCAACATCGATTTGCGGGCTACTCCTACAATGAGCAGTTCTTC; CDR3aa: CASSQHRFAGYSYNEQFF
j_gene: TRBJ2-7; d_gene: TRBD2; abundance: .; v_gene: TRBV5-1; CDR3nt: TGCGCCAGCAGCTTGGTAAGGCCTAGCGGGACTCACGAGCAGTACTTC; CDR3aa: CASSLVRPSGTHEQYF
j_gene: TRBJ2-7; d_gene: TRBD2; abundance: once; v_gene: TRBV19; CDR3nt: TGTGCCAGTAGTATAGTGCTAGCGGGAGATGGGTACTACGAGCAGTACTTC; CDR3aa: CASSIVLAGDGYYEQYF
j_gene: TRBJ2-7; d_gene: .; abundance: .; v_gene: TRBV4-1; CDR3nt: TGCGCCAGCAGCCAGACGGGATCTTACCCCTACGAGCAGTACTTC; CDR3aa: CASSQTGSYPYEQYF
j_gene: TRBJ2-4; d_gene: .; abundance: .; v_gene: TRBV18; CDR3nt: TGTGCCAGCTCAGGTGCCGGGACATCCATAAACATTCAGTACTTC; CDR3aa: CASSGAGTSINIQYF
j_gene: TRBJ2-7; d_gene: TRBD2; abundance: .; v_gene: TRBV7-6; CDR3nt: TGTGCCAGCAGCTTAACAGCGGGAGGGCCCGAGCAGTACTTC; CDR3aa: CASSLTAGGPEQYF
j_gene: TRBJ2-7; d_gene: TRBD2; abundance: .; v_gene: TRBV13; CDR3nt: TGTGCCAGCAGCCTAGCGGGAGTGCCCTACGAGCAGTACTTC; CDR3aa: CASSLAGVPYEQYF
j_gene: TRBJ1-6; d_gene: .; abundance: once; v_gene: TRBV6-6; CDR3nt: TGTGCCAGCAGAGCAATACGGGACTATAATTCACCCCTCCACTTT; CDR3aa: CASRAIRDYNSPLHF
j_gene: TRBJ1-2; d_gene: .; abundance: .; v_gene: TRBV9; CDR3nt: TGTGCCAGCAGCTCAGAACAGGGTTTCGCCTTC; CDR3aa: CASSSEQGFAF
j_gene: TRBJ2-1; d_gene: .; abundance: .; v_gene: TRBV4-3; CDR3nt: TGCGCCAGCAGCCCGGCGGCGGGTGAGCAGTTCTTC; CDR3aa: CASSPAAGEQFF
j_gene: TRBJ1-1; d_gene: .; abundance: .; v_gene: TRBV30; CDR3nt: TGTGCCTGGAATCGAGGGGAGGGCACTGAAGCTTTCTTT; CDR3aa: CAWNRGEGTEAFF
j_gene: TRBJ1-5; d_gene: TRBD1; abundance: once; v_gene: TRBV6-1; CDR3nt: TGTGCCAGCAGTTTACAGGGGGTCGCTCAGCCCCAGCATTTT; CDR3aa: CASSLQGVAQPQHF
j_gene: TRBJ2-7; d_gene: .; abundance: once; v_gene: TRBV9; CDR3nt: TGTGCCAGCAGCGTAGTAGAAGGGGTTGAATACGAGCAGTACTTC; CDR3aa: CASSVVEGVEYEQYF
j_gene: TRBJ2-7; d_gene: .; abundance: once; v_gene: TRBV5-1; CDR3nt: TGCGCCAGCAGCCCTCCGGACGGAGGATACGAGCAGTACTTC; CDR3aa: CASSPPDGGYEQYF
j_gene: TRBJ1-2; d_gene: TRBD1; abundance: .; v_gene: TRBV2; CDR3nt: TGTGCCAGCAGCCCCGGGACAGGGTCAGATCGCGGCTACACCTTC; CDR3aa: CASSPGTGSDRGYTF
j_gene: TRBJ2-1; d_gene: .; abundance: .; v_gene: TRBV6-5; CDR3nt: TGTGCCAGCACCCGCGTCTCTGGCTACAATGAGCAGTTCTTC; CDR3aa: CASTRVSGYNEQFF
j_gene: TRBJ1-1; d_gene: TRBD1; abundance: .; v_gene: TRBV5-1; CDR3nt: TGCGCCAGCAGCTTAACCGGGACAGGGGGCCTGAACACTGAAGCTTTCTTT; CDR3aa: CASSLTGTGGLNTEAFF